These 29 T cell receptor beta chains originate from one sample sequenced in a study of cytomegalovirus exposure and HLA in healthy donors. PCR employed 60 Vbeta and 13 Jbeta primers. Profiling relied on immunoSEQ multiplex PCR, and the TCRdb table lists in-frame clones only, not all of them. The table records 150,000 or so clones, 60% to 85% of them present only once. Input material: PBMCs. The receptors originated from a man aged 40-49 years in good health and CMV-seropositive.

This chain uses TRBV11-3 with TRBJ2-1; no clear D. The V end lost 0 bases, the J end lost 0 bases, and 3 bases lay between the germline ends. This CDR3 has 14 residues. CDR1 is SGHNT, CDR2 YENEEA, per germline. This chain's CDR3 is CASSLDVSYNEQFF. DNA for the CDR3: TGTGCCAGCAGCTTAGACGTCTCCTACAATGAGCAGTTCTTC.

About this clone itself: Other DNA variants within this sample encode the same CDR3. The V gene is TRBV30, the J gene TRBJ1-1, with D perhaps matching TRBD1 (6 bases). Germline V gives CDR1 GTSNPN, CDR2 SVGIG (reference sequence). Trimming removed 2 bases at V and 11 bases at J, with 18 bases between. The CDR3 is 13 amino acids. Written as DNA, the CDR3 is TGTGCCTGGAGTAAAGGCAGGGGAAGGTGGGCTTTCTTT. Protein: CAWSKGRGRWAFF.

The rearrangement uses TRBV5-6 and TRBJ1-1; D may be TRBD1 (6 bases). Germline V gene data show CDR1 as SGHDT and CDR2 as YYEEEE. Trimming took off 1 base at V and 1 base at J, with 8 bases between the two ends. This CDR3 is 14 amino acids long. CDR3 loop: CASSLQQGNTEAFF. The CDR3 nucleotides read TGTGCCAGCAGCTTGCAACAGGGGAACACTGAAGCTTTCTTT.

On this clone: An end of the junction differs from the germline gene, which may be a read error. The chain combines TRBV28 with TRBJ1-1; TRBD1 might be the D (5 bases). The CDR3 consists of 12 residues. CDR1 is MDHEN, CDR2 SYDVKM, per germline. CDR3 in amino acids: CASSLLEEGWAF. CDR3 nucleotides: TGTGCCAGCAGTTTATTAGAGGAGGGGTGGGCTTTT.

This rearrangement joins TRBV18 to TRBJ2-7; 9 bases match TRBD1. Trimming cost V 2 bases and J 3 bases; bases outside gene matches: 5. The germline CDR1 and CDR2 sequences are KGHSH and LQKENI. This CDR3 region has 15 residues. For the CDR3, the DNA is TGTGCCAGCTCACCAGGGGGGACAGGGAACTACGAGCAGTACTTC. Translated: CASSPGGTGNYEQYF.

Comments on this clone: The same CDR3 also results from other DNA sequences found in this sample. The chain couples TRBV7-9 to TRBJ2-7; tentatively, D is TRBD1 (6 bases). The V gene's germline CDR1 is SEHNR and CDR2 FQNEAQ (reference sequence). V lost 4 bases to trimming and J lost 4 bases, with 8 bases between them. The CDR3 contains 12 residues. CDR3 sequence: CASSSQGYEQYF. The CDR3 DNA follows: TGTGCCAGCAGCTCACAGGGTTACGAGCAGTACTTC. The whole variable domain, remainder taken from reference TRBV7-9 and TRBJ2-7, is DTGVSQNPRHKITKRGQNVTFRCDPISEHNRLYWYRQTLGQGPEFLTYFQNEAQLEKSRLLSDRFSAERPKGSFSTLEIQRTEQGDSAMYLCASSSQGYEQYFGPGTRLTVT.

CDR3 region: CASSQDAGYGYTF. In nucleotides, the CDR3 is TGCGCCAGCAGCCAAGATGCCGGGTATGGCTACACCTTC. The chain employs TRBV4-1 and TRBJ1-2; no definite D call. There are 13 residues in the CDR3. The V gene lost 0 bases and the J gene lost 5 bases, with 7 bases spanning the gap. Germline-derived CDR1 and CDR2 are MGHRA and YSYEKL.

The chain uses TRBV6-5 and TRBJ2-1; 10 bases map to TRBD2. Germline V gene sequence: CDR1 MNHEY, CDR2 SVGAGI. The length of the CDR3 is 16 residues. Unmatched junction bases numbered 8, after V lost 2 bases and J lost 7 bases. The CDR3 loop is CASSYPRAGGLNEQFF. In nucleotides, the CDR3 is TGTGCCAGCAGTTACCCTCGAGCGGGAGGGCTGAATGAGCAGTTCTTC.

The chain employs TRBV6-1 and TRBJ2-7, with TRBD2 matching 9 bases. Germline CDR1 MNHNS, CDR2 SASEGT. After removal of 7 bases from V and 3 bases from J, the junction contained 7 bases not matched to a gene. The CDR3 length is 14 residues. The CDR3 coding sequence is TGTGCCAGCAAGCGGGAGGCCGACCTCTACGAGCAGTACTTC. It translates to CASKREADLYEQYF.

This chain uses TRBV11-2 with TRBJ1-5; 8 nucleotides line up with TRBD1. The J segment lost 1 base and the V segment lost 1 base, leaving 3 bases of the junction unmatched. Germline-derived CDR1 and CDR2 are SGHAT and FQNNGV. The CDR3 is 16 residues long. The CDR3 nucleotides read TGTGCCAGCAGCTTAGGTTACAGGGGGAGCAATCAGCCCCAGCATTTT. It codes for CASSLGYRGSNQPQHF.

V gene TRBV4-3 combines with J gene TRBJ2-5; TRBD2 might be the D (5 bases). Germline V gene data show CDR1 as LGHNA and CDR2 as YSLEER. Trimming cost V 1 base and J 5 bases, with 11 bases left between them. The CDR3 sequence is 14 residues long. In nucleotides, the CDR3 is TGCGCCAGCAGCCAAGGCGAAGCGGCGGAGACCCAGTACTTC. Translated, it gives CASSQGEAAETQYF.

With regard to this clone: This CDR3 is missing its conserved last phenylalanine or tryptophan, likely due to a read error. The V gene is TRBV7-9, the J gene TRBJ1-2; D uncertain. The CDR3 runs 14 residues. Per germline, CDR1 SEHNR and CDR2 FQNEAQ (reference sequence). The V end lost 1 base, the J end lost 2 bases, and 8 bases lay between the germline ends. The CDR3 loop reads CASSLGQKNYGYTL. The CDR3 nucleotides are TGTGCCAGCAGCTTAGGGCAGAAGAACTATGGCTACACCCTC.

The V and J genes are TRBV25-1 and TRBJ2-7; D perhaps matches TRBD1 (6 bases). The CDR3 has 13 residues. V lost 5 bases and J lost 3, with 11 bases in between. CDR1 and CDR2 (germline): MGHDK, SYGVNS. CDR3 in DNA: TGTGCCAGCAGTAGGCCAGGGGACTACGAGCAGTACTTC. The encoded protein is CASSRPGDYEQYF.

This chain links TRBV18 with TRBJ1-1, with D possibly TRBD1 on 6 matching bases. Germline CDR1 is KGHSH and CDR2 is LQKENI. The CDR3 is 14 amino acids. The V end was cut by 4 bases, the J end by 1 base, with 10 bases between. The CDR3 here is CASSLAGANTEAFF. The DNA for the CDR3 is TGTGCCAGCTCACTAGCAGGGGCGAACACTGAAGCTTTCTTT.

CDR3 protein: CASSPGVRDTEAFF. The CDR3 DNA reads TGCGCCAGCAGCCCAGGGGTCCGTGACACTGAAGCTTTCTTT. This chain uses TRBV5-1 with TRBJ1-1, with TRBD1 as a possible D gene (6 bases). The CDR3 contains 14 residues. The germline V gene encodes CDR1 SGHRS and CDR2 YFSETQ. Trimming removed 4 bases from V and 3 bases from J, with 13 bases in between.

This clone appeared a few times. V usage is TRBV5-1 and J usage is TRBJ1-1, with 11 bases that match TRBD1. This CDR3 has 15 residues. V dropped 3 bases and J dropped 1; count of bases not matched to a gene: 2. Germline CDR1 SGHRS, CDR2 YFSETQ. CDR3 in amino acids: CASSWGQGGNTEAFF. The CDR3 DNA follows: TGCGCCAGCAGCTGGGGACAGGGGGGGAACACTGAAGCTTTCTTT.

This clone was detected once. The chain has TRBV7-8 and TRBJ2-7, with D possibly matching TRBD2 (5 bases). CDR1 and CDR2 (germline): SGHVS, FQNEAQ. V was cut by 1 base and J by 5 bases, with 12 bases left in between. This CDR3 comprises 14 residues. The CDR3 reads CASSLDGQEDEQYF. The CDR3 DNA follows: TGTGCCAGCAGCTTAGATGGTCAGGAGGACGAGCAGTACTTC.

The V and J genes are TRBV4-3 and TRBJ2-3; TRBD2 agrees at 8 bases. The length of the CDR3 is 16 residues. V trimming: 0 bases; J trimming: 6 bases; junction bases outside the gene matches: 8. In germline, CDR1 is LGHNA, CDR2 YSLEER. In DNA form, the CDR3 reads TGCGCCAGCAGCCAAGATCGAACGGGAGGGGGGGATACGCAGTATTTT. This sequence encodes CASSQDRTGGGDTQYF.

The CDR3 nucleotides are TGTGCCAGCTCCCTAAAGGCCCTAGCGGGACTTTACACCGGGGAGCTGTTTTTT. It specifies CASSLKALAGLYTGELFF. V and J are TRBV18 and TRBJ2-2; 9 positions agree with TRBD2. Germline lookup yields CDR1 KGHSH and CDR2 LQKENI. The CDR3 spans 18 residues. V was clipped by 6 bases and J by 3 bases; unmatched bases: 14.

The chain couples TRBV10-2 to TRBJ2-1, with 9 bases matching TRBD2. V shed 8 bases, J shed 1 base, and the junction held 3 bases outside the gene matches. This CDR3 region has 14 residues. Germline values: CDR1 WSHSY, CDR2 SAAADI. The CDR3 DNA is TGCGCCAGCGGGGGACTAGCTTCCTACAATGAGCAGTTCTTC. It specifies CASGGLASYNEQFF.

This clone was seen just once. J is TRBJ1-4 and V is TRBV27, with D possibly matching TRBD1 (6 bases). The CDR3 runs 15 residues. V gave up 10 bases and J gave up 4 bases, with 19 bases separating them. Germline CDR1 is MNHEY and CDR2 is SMNVEV (reference sequence). CDR3 in DNA: TGTGCCACCTCAAGCTCAGGGGCGGGTAATGAAAAACTGTTTTTT. This codes for CATSSSGAGNEKLFF.

The chain combines TRBV5-4 with TRBJ2-5; D is perhaps TRBD2 (5 bases). V gave up 1 base and J gave up 4 bases, with 8 bases separating them. CDR1 SGHNT and CDR2 YYREEE come from the germline V gene (reference sequence). This CDR3 is 13 amino acids long. The chain's CDR3 is CASSLNSVETQYF. The CDR3 coding sequence is TGTGCCAGCAGCTTGAATAGCGTAGAGACCCAGTACTTC.

The chain is built from TRBV9 and TRBJ2-3; D is unclear. The germline CDR1 and CDR2 sequences are SGDLS and YYNGEE. V gave up 4 bases and J gave up 2 bases, with 8 bases separating them. The CDR3 sequence is 13 residues long. The CDR3 sequence is CASSPNPTDTQYF. The CDR3 region has the DNA TGTGCCAGCAGCCCCAATCCCACAGATACGCAGTATTTT. The variable domain in full, completed from reference TRBV9 and TRBJ2-3, reads DSGVTQTPKHLITATGQRVTLRCSPRSGDLSVYWYQQSLDQGLQFLIQYYNGEERAKGNILERFSAQQFPDLHSELNLSSLELGDSALYFCASSPNPTDTQYFGPGTRLTVL.

V and J are TRBV29-1 and TRBJ2-3; 7 bases align to TRBD1. Germline CDR1 SQVTM, CDR2 ANQGSEA. Trimming cost V 7 bases and J 0 bases; bases outside gene matches: 10. There are 15 residues in the CDR3. The CDR3 DNA reads as TGCAGCGCATCTGCCGGGACAGTAAGCACAGATACGCAGTATTTT. Translated, it gives CSASAGTVSTDTQYF.

This chain joins TRBV6-1 and TRBJ2-5, with 7 positions matching TRBD2. The J call may be mistaken, given a closer DNA end match to TRBJ2-7. CDR3 length: 15 residues. From germline, CDR1 is MNHNS and CDR2 SASEGT. The CDR3 nucleotides read TGTGCCAGCAGAATATCCGGGACTATCTCCTACGAGCAGTACTTC. Its protein product is CASRISGTISYEQYF.

The chain links TRBV10-3 to TRBJ2-7; D unresolved. The CDR3 totals 13 residues. Germline lookup yields CDR1 ENHRY and CDR2 SYGVKD. V was shortened by 4 bases and J by 3 bases, with 10 bases between the two germline ends. Here the CDR3 reads CAISVQADYEQYF. In nucleotides, the CDR3 is TGTGCCATCAGTGTTCAGGCAGACTACGAGCAGTACTTC.

This sequence joins TRBV27 and TRBJ1-4; no clear D. V shed 6 bases and J shed 2 bases, with 4 bases lying between them. The CDR3 totals 12 residues. Germline assignment: CDR1 MNHEY and CDR2 SMNVEV (reference sequence). The CDR3 region is CASRSTNEKLFF. As DNA, the CDR3 is TGTGCCAGCAGAAGCACTAATGAAAAACTGTTTTTT.

Regarding this clone: A junction boundary mismatches the germline segment, possibly from a read error. V is TRBV27 and J is TRBJ2-6, with TRBD1 as a possible D gene (5 bases). The germline CDR1 and CDR2 sequences are MNHEY and SMNVEV (reference sequence). The CDR3 length is 17 residues. Here the CDR3 reads CASSFSHLLSGANGLTF. The CDR3 DNA reads as TGTGCCAGCAGTTTTTCTCATCTCCTCTCTGGGGCCAACGGCCTGACTTTC.

V gene TRBV4-3 combines with J gene TRBJ2-1; a possible D gene is TRBD2 (6 bases). This CDR3 is 17 amino acids long. Germline loops: CDR1 LGHNA, CDR2 YSLEER. Trimming took off 0 bases at V and 1 base at J, with 13 bases between the two ends. The CDR3 DNA reads TGCGCCAGCAGCCAAGATGCGGCGGCGGGGTCCTACAATGAGCAGTTCTTC. Translation gives CASSQDAAAGSYNEQFF.